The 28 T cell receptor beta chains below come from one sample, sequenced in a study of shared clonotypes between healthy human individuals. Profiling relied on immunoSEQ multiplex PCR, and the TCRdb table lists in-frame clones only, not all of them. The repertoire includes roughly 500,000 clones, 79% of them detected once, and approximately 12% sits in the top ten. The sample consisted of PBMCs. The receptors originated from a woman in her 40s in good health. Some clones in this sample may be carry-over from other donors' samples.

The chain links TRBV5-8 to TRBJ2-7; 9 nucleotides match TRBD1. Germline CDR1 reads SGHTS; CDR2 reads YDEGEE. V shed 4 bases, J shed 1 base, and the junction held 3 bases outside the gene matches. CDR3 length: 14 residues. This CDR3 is CASSLDRGSYEQYF. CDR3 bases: TGTGCCAGCAGCCTGGACAGGGGTTCCTACGAGCAGTACTTC. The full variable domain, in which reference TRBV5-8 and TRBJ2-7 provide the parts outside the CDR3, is EAGVTQSPTHLIKTRGQQATLRCSPISGHTSVYWYQQALGLGLQFLLWYDEGEERNRGNFPPRFSGRQFPNYSSELNVNALELEDSALYLCASSLDRGSYEQYFGPGTRLTVT.

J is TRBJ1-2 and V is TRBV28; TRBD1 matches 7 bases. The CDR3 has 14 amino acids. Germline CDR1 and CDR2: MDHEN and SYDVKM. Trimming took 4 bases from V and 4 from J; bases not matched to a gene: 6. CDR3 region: CASSSTGDSYGYTF. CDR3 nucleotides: TGTGCCAGCAGTTCAACAGGGGACTCCTATGGCTACACCTTC.

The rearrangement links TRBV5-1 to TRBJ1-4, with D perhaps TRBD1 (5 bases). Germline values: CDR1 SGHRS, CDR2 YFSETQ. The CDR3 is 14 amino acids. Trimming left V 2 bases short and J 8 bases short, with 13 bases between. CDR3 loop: CASSFSGGGEKLFF. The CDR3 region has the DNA TGCGCCAGCAGCTTCTCGGGGGGAGGCGAAAAACTGTTTTTT. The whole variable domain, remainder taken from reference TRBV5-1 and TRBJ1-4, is KAGVTQTPRYLIKTRGQQVTLSCSPISGHRSVSWYQQTPGQGLQFLFEYFSETQRNKGNFPGRFSGRQFSNSRSEMNVSTLELGDSALYLCASSFSGGGEKLFFGSGTQLSVL.

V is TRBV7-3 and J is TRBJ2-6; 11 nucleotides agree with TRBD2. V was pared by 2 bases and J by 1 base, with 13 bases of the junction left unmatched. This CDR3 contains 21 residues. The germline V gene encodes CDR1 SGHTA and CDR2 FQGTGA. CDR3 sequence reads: CASSLVLAGVVGGSGANVLTF. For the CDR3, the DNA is TGTGCCAGCAGCTTAGTACTAGCGGGAGTAGTTGGTGGGTCTGGGGCCAACGTCCTGACTTTC.

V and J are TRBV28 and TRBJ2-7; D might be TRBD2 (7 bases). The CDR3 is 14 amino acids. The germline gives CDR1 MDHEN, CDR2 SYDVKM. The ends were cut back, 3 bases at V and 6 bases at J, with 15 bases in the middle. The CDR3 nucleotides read TGTGCCAGCAGTTTGCGGGGGCCTACATTCGAGCAGTACTTC. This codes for CASSLRGPTFEQYF.

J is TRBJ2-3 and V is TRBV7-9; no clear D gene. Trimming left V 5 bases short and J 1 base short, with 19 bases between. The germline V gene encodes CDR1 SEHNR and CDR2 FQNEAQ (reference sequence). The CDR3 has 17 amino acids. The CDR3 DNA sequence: TGTGCCAGCAGCCTCCGGCGGTACCCATCTGGCACAGATACGCAGTATTTT. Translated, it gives CASSLRRYPSGTDTQYF.

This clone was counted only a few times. The CDR3 region has the DNA TGCGCCAGCAGCCCGAGCAGGGGAGGCGAGCAGTACTTC. The encoded protein is CASSPSRGGEQYF. The V and J genes are TRBV10-1 and TRBJ2-5, with D perhaps TRBD1 or TRBD2 (6 bases each). The DNA end lines up better with TRBJ2-7; the J call may be wrong. In germline, CDR1 is WNHNN, CDR2 SYGVQD (reference sequence). There are 13 residues in the CDR3.

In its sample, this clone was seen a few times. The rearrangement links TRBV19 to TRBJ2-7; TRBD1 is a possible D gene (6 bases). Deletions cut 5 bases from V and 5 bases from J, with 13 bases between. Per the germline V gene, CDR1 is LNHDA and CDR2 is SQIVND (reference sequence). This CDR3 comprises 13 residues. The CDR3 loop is CASSLRGSDEQYF. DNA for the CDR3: TGTGCCAGTAGTCTCAGGGGATCGGACGAGCAGTACTTC.

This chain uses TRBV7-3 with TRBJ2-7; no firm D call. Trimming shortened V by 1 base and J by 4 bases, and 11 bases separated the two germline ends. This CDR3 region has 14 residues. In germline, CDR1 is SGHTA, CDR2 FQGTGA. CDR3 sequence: CASSLKPNPYEQYF. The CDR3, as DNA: TGTGCCAGCAGCTTAAAACCGAACCCATACGAGCAGTACTTC.

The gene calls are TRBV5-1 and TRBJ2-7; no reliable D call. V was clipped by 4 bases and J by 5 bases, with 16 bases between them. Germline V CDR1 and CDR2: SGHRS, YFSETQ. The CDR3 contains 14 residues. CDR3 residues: CASSQATFDDEQYF. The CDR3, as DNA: TGCGCCAGCAGCCAGGCGACATTCGATGACGAGCAGTACTTC.

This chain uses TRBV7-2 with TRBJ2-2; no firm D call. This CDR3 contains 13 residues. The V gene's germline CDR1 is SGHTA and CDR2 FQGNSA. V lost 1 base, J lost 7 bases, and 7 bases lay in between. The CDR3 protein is CASSLVRGGELFF. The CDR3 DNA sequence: TGTGCCAGCAGCTTAGTTAGAGGCGGGGAGCTGTTTTTT.

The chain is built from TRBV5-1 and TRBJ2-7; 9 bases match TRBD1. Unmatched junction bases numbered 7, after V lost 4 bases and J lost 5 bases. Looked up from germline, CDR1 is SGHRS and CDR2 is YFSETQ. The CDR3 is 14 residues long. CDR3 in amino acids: CASSTGTGKNEQYF. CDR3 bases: TGCGCCAGCAGCACCGGGACAGGGAAGAACGAGCAGTACTTC.

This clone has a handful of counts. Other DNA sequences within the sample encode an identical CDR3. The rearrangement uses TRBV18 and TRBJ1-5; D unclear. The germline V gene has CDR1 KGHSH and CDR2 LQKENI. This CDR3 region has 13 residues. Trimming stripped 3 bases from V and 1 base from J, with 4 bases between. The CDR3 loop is CASSPGSNQPQHF. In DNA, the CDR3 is TGTGCCAGCTCACCCGGCAGCAATCAGCCCCAGCATTTT.

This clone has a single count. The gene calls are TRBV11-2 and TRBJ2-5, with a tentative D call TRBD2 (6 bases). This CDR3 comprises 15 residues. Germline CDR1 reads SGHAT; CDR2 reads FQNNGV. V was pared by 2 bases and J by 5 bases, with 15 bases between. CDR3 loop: CASSLSGTRGETQYF. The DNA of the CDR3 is TGTGCCAGCAGCTTATCTGGGACCCGGGGGGAGACCCAGTACTTC.

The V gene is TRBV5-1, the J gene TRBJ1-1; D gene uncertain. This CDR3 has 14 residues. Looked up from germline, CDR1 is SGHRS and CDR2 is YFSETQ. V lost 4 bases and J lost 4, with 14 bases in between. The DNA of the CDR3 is TGCGCCAGCAGCGGGGATTCGGGGAGCACTGAAGCTTTCTTT. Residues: CASSGDSGSTEAFF. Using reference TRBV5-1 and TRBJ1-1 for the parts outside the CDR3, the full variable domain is KAGVTQTPRYLIKTRGQQVTLSCSPISGHRSVSWYQQTPGQGLQFLFEYFSETQRNKGNFPGRFSGRQFSNSRSEMNVSTLELGDSALYLCASSGDSGSTEAFFGQGTRLTVV.

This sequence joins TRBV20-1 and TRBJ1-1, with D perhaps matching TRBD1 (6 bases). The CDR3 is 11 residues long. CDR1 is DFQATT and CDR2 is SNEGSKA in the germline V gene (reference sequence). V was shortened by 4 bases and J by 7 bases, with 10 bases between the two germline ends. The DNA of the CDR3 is TGCAGTGCTAACAGGGCTTTTGAAGCTTTCTTT. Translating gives CSANRAFEAFF.

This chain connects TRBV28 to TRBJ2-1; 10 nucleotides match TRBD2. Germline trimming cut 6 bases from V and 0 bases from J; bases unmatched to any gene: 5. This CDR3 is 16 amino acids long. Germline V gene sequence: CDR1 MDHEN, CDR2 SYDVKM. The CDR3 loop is CASRGAGGGSYNEQFF. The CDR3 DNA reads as TGTGCCAGCAGGGGAGCGGGAGGGGGCTCCTACAATGAGCAGTTCTTC.

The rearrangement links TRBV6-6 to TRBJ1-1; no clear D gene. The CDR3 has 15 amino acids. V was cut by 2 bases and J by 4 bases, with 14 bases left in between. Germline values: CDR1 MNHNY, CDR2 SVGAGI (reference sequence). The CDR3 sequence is CASSYQEVGGTEAFF. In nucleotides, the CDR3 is TGTGCCAGCAGTTACCAGGAGGTGGGAGGCACTGAAGCTTTCTTT.

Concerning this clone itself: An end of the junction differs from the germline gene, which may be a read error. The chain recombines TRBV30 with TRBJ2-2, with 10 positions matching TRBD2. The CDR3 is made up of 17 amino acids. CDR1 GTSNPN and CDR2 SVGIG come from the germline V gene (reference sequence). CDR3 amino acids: CTWSLGWTSGNTGELFF. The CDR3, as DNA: TGTACCTGGAGTTTGGGATGGACTAGCGGGAACACCGGGGAGCTGTTTTTT. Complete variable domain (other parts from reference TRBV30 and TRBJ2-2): SQTIHQWPATLVQPVGSPLSLECTVEGTSNPNLYWYRQAAGRGLQLLFYSVGIGQISSEVPQNLSASRPQDRQFILSSKKLLLSDSGFYLCTWSLGWTSGNTGELFFGEGSRLTVL.

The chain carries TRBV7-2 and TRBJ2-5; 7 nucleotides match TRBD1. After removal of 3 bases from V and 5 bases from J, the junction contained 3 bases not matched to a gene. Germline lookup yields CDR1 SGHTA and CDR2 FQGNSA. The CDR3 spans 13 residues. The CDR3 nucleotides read TGTGCCAGCAGCTTTACAGGGGCCGAGACCCAGTACTTC. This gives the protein CASSFTGAETQYF.

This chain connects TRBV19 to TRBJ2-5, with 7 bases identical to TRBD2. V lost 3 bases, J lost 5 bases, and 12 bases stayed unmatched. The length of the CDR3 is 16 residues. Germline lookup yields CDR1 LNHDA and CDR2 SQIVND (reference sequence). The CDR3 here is CASSMEAGPTLETQYF. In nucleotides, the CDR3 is TGTGCCAGTAGTATGGAAGCGGGACCGACCTTGGAGACCCAGTACTTC.

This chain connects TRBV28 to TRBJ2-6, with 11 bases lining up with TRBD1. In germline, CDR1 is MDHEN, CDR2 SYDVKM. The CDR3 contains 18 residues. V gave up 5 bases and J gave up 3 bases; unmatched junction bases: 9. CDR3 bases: TGTGCCAGCAGTCTCAACCGGGACAGGGGGTTTGGGGCCAACGTCCTGACTTTC. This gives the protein CASSLNRDRGFGANVLTF.

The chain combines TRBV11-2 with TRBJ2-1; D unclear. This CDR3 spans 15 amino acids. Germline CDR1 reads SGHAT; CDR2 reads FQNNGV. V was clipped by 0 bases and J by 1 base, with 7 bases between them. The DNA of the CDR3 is TGTGCCAGCAGCTTAGACCCCAGGTCCTACAATGAGCAGTTCTTC. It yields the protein CASSLDPRSYNEQFF.

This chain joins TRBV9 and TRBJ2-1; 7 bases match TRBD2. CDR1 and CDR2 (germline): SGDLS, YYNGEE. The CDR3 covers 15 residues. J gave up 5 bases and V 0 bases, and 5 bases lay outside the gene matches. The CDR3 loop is CASSVEGTTHNEQFF. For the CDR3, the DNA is TGTGCCAGCAGCGTAGAAGGGACTACCCACAATGAGCAGTTCTTC.

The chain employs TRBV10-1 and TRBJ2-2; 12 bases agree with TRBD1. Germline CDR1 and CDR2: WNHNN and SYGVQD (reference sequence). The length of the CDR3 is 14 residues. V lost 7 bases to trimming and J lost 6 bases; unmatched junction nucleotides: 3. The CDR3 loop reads CASKRDRGPGELFF. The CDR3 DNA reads TGCGCCAGCAAGCGGGACAGGGGGCCCGGGGAGCTGTTTTTT.

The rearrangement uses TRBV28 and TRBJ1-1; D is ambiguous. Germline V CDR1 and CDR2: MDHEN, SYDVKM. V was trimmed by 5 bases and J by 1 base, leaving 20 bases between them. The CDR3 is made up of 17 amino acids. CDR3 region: CASSPLALLTANTEAFF. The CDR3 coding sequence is TGTGCCAGCAGTCCCCTCGCGTTATTAACGGCGAACACTGAAGCTTTCTTT.

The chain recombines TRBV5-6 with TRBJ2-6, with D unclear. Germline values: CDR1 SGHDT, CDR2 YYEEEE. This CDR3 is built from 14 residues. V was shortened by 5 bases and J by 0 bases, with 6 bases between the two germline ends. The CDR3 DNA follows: TGTGCCAGCAGACGGCTCTCTGGGGCCAACGTCCTGACTTTC. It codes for CASRRLSGANVLTF. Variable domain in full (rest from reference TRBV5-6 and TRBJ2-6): DAGVTQSPTHLIKTRGQQVTLRCSPKSGHDTVSWYQQALGQGPQFIFQYYEEEERQRGNFPDRFSGHQFPNYSSELNVNALLLGDSALYLCASRRLSGANVLTFGAGSRLTVL.

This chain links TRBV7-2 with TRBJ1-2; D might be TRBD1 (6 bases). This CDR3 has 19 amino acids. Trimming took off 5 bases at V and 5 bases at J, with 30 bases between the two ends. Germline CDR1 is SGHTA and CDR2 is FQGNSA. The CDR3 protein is CASSTRGDTGYWRIYGYTF. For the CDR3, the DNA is TGTGCCAGCAGCACGAGAGGGGACACAGGTTATTGGAGAATATATGGCTACACCTTC.